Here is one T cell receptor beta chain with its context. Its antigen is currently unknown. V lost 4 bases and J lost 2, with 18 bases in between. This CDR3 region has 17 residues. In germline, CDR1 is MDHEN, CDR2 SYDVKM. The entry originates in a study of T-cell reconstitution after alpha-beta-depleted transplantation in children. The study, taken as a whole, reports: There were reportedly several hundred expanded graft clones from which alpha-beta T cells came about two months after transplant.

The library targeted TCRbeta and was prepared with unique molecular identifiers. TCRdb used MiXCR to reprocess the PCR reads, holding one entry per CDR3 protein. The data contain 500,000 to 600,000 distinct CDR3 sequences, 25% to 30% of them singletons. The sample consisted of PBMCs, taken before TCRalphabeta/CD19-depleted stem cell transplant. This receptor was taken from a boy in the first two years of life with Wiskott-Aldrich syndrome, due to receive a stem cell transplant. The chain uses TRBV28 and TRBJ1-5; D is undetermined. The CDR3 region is CASSSPDEAAGNQPQHF. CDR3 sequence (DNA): TGTGCCAGCAGTTCCCCGGACGAAGCTGCGGGCAATCAGCCCCAGCATTTT.